The 12 T cell receptor beta chains presented below share a single source sample, sequenced in a study of T cells expressing NK-cell markers. TCRdb re-analyzed the 5' RACE reads; it lists each CDR3 protein once, without DNA. The repertoire shows about 540,000 distinct CDR3 sequences; the top ten hold 3% to 4.5%. Sequencing input: blood T cells: a sorted CD56 or NKG2C T cell subset, CD4+ or CD8+ T cells, or bulk PBMC T cells (not recorded which). The receptors shown here come from a man between 18 and 35 years old in good health.

This chain connects TRBV20-1 to TRBJ1-5. CDR1 is DFQATT and CDR2 is SNEGSKA in the germline V gene (reference sequence). The CDR3 loop spans 17 amino acids. The CDR3 here is CSARGFGQEVPNQPQHF.

This chain connects TRBV5-1 to TRBJ2-1; the TRBD2 assignment by TCRdb is unverifiable without DNA. The CDR3 length is 16 residues. Germline V lookup: CDR1 SGHRS, CDR2 YFSETQ. CDR3 loop: CASSLALAGGYNEQFF.

The chain joins TRBV7-2 to TRBJ2-3; TCRdb gives TRBD2 as the D gene, but with no DNA this cannot be confirmed. Germline loops: CDR1 SGHTA, CDR2 FQGNSA. CDR3 length: 15 residues. CDR3 sequence: CASSSRQGGADTQYF.

This chain uses TRBV20-1 with TRBJ1-1; TCRdb proposes TRBD1, but this gene call is untestable without DNA. The CDR3 runs to 16 residues. CDR1 and CDR2 from the germline V gene are DFQATT and SNEGSKA (reference sequence). The CDR3 sequence: CSAAGQGLSWSTEAFF.

The rearrangement links TRBV28 to TRBJ2-1; the TCRdb call, TRBD2, lacks DNA for checking. In germline, CDR1 is MDHEN, CDR2 SYDVKM. CDR3 length: 15 amino acids. The CDR3: CASSPGPVGPDEQFF.

The gene calls are TRBV7-2 and TRBJ2-5. The CDR3 runs 14 residues. Germline values: CDR1 SGHTA, CDR2 FQGNSA. CDR3 sequence reads: CASSSAGYKETQYF.

The chain is built from TRBV9 and TRBJ2-1; checking the TCRdb D call of TRBD2 is not possible without DNA. In germline, CDR1 is SGDLS, CDR2 YYNGEE. This CDR3 has 15 residues. The CDR3 spells CASSVTSGVQNEQFF. Supplemented by reference TRBV9 and TRBJ2-1, the full variable domain reads DSGVTQTPKHLITATGQRVTLRCSPRSGDLSVYWYQQSLDQGLQFLIQYYNGEERAKGNILERFSAQQFPDLHSELNLSSLELGDSALYFCASSVTSGVQNEQFFGPGTRLTVL.

The chain is built from TRBV5-1 and TRBJ2-5; the TRBD2 assignment by TCRdb is unverifiable without DNA. CDR3 length: 16 amino acids. CDR1 is SGHRS, CDR2 YFSETQ, per germline. The CDR3 protein is CASSLDASGSRETQYF.

The chain couples TRBV6-1 to TRBJ2-2. The CDR3 loop spans 16 amino acids. Germline V gives CDR1 MNHNS, CDR2 SASEGT. CDR3 residues: CASFRLGPTNTGELFF.

The chain's CDR3 is CASSLVPDGELFF. V and J are TRBV5-6 and TRBJ2-2. The CDR3 contains 13 residues. CDR1 is SGHDT, CDR2 YYEEEE, per germline.

This chain joins TRBV4-2 and TRBJ2-5; lacking DNA, the TRBD2 call made by TCRdb goes unchecked. CDR3 size: 16 residues. Germline CDR1 is LGHNA and CDR2 is YNFKEQ. The CDR3 reads CASSPTGGRPEETQYF.

The rearrangement joins TRBV30 to TRBJ2-2; TCRdb calls TRBD1, which cannot be checked without DNA. The germline CDR1 and CDR2 sequences are GTSNPN and SVGIG (reference sequence). CDR3 length equals 14 residues. The CDR3 loop is CAWSPGTATGELFF.